A selection of T cell receptor beta chains follows, all from one sample in a study of blood T cells in healthy people across ages. TCRdb ran MiXCR on the 5' RACE reads and lists one entry per CDR3 protein. Seen here are hundreds of thousands of distinct CDR3 sequences, around 21% observed once, and the top ten hold 3% to 4.5%. The sample consisted of blood. These receptors all stem from a man between 65 and 80 years old in good health. Each CDR3 is given with its conserved first and last residue.

J gene | V gene | CDR3 protein
TRBJ2-3 | TRBV20-1 | CSARDTASSTDTQYF
TRBJ2-7 | TRBV24-1 | CATSDEENPYEQYF
TRBJ2-2 | TRBV11-2 | CASSLTLQGLGDTGELFF
TRBJ2-7 | TRBV12-3/TRBV12-4 | CASSYRTGNVGEQYF
TRBJ2-6 | TRBV29-1 | CSVIQSGANVLTF
TRBJ2-1 | TRBV10-3 | CAIRVAVRDNEQFF
TRBJ1-3 | TRBV28 | CASSLFDRSSGNTIYF
TRBJ1-1 | TRBV3-1 | CASSPNTGPNTEAFF
TRBJ2-7 | TRBV3-1 | CASSQEKQGWYYYEQYF
TRBJ1-2 | TRBV28 | CASSSGQLNGYTF
TRBJ2-1 | TRBV20-1 | CSARPTGMGLTSEQFF
TRBJ1-5 | TRBV4-1 | CASSQEGGNQPQHF
TRBJ1-2 | TRBV27 | CASSRGQGTSGYTF
TRBJ2-7 | TRBV4-1 | CASSQGLGGSGYEQYF
TRBJ1-4 | TRBV27 | CASSFLGSNLSEKLFF
TRBJ2-5 | TRBV18 | CASSPQGGGQETQYF
TRBJ2-1 | TRBV20-1 | CSARDPSRSQDEQFF
NA | TRBV20-1 | CSALGQGAIYEQYF
TRBJ2-5 | TRBV3-1 | CASSQFGGGQETQYF
TRBJ2-7 | TRBV20-1 | CSARSRGTSVHEQYF
TRBJ2-7 | TRBV9 | CASSGSGTAYEQYF
TRBJ2-3 | TRBV12-3/TRBV12-4 | CASRGTTGVGDTQYF
TRBJ1-5 | TRBV6-1 | CASNPTPAASQPQHF
TRBJ2-1 | TRBV10-2 | CASSPDLPNEQFF
TRBJ2-2 | TRBV24-1 | CATSDLRQDSGELFF
NA | TRBV10-2 | CASSVGGETNEQFF
TRBJ2-1 | TRBV24-1 | CATNPGGPGLFGEQFF
TRBJ1-1 | TRBV7-2 | CASSSTGGWTEAFF
TRBJ2-3 | TRBV10-3 | CAISESGGGTQYF
TRBJ2-1 | TRBV25-1 | CASRTRDYPYNEQFF
TRBJ2-3 | TRBV6-1 | CASTRGQGTDTQYF
TRBJ1-1 | TRBV12-3/TRBV12-4 | CASSLGAAIMNTEAFF
TRBJ1-1 | TRBV6-5 | CASSLGQGRTGGEAFF
TRBJ2-7 | TRBV3-1 | CASSQDPTGHFSYEQYF
TRBJ2-3 | TRBV3-1 | CASSPYRGRTDTQYF
TRBJ2-7 | TRBV20-1 | CSARTTGWGRDEQYF
TRBJ2-1 | TRBV12-5 | CASGLGTGYEQFF
TRBJ2-2 | TRBV27 | CASSPGLAGLYTGELFF
TRBJ2-3 | TRBV7-3 | CASSRGSSTDTQYF
TRBJ1-1 | TRBV4-3 | CASTLDSLNTEAFF
TRBJ2-7 | TRBV4-3 | CASSQVASGSWEQYF
TRBJ2-7 | TRBV10-3 | CAISESGLSYEQYF
NA | TRBV20-1 | CSASRGGHEQYF
TRBJ2-5 | TRBV10-3 | CAINPGTGVVETQYF
TRBJ2-2 | TRBV30 | CAWSPRLDGELFF
TRBJ2-7 | TRBV20-1 | CSACSSSVGTAEYEQYF